This TCR beta chain emerged from a study of cytomegalovirus exposure and HLA in healthy donors. About the study: The platform used for the 100 to 150 validation repertoires matched that of the 650 to 750 first-cohort repertoires, a later analysis reported. Study-level findings and limits: Usually a TCR sequence was rare, but some public TCRs were found in many donors. According to a later analysis, TCR clusters from the first cohort tended to co-occur in the roughly 110 validation repertoires.

A note on this clone: Its antigen is currently unknown.

From germline, CDR1 is MNHEY and CDR2 SMNVEV (reference sequence). V was pared by 5 bases and J by 4 bases, with 13 bases of the junction left unmatched. CDR3 length: 16 residues. The donors were members of the validation cohort, which comprised more than 90 subjects and was separate from the first cohort of around 700 subjects. Clones were read by immunoSEQ multiplex PCR, and TCRdb kept only the in-frame ones, dropping some. This table holds about 75,000 clones, 85% found once. Sequencing input: PBMCs. This chain joins TRBV27 and TRBJ2-7, with 8 bases matching TRBD1. This clonotype was sampled from a man aged 30 to 45 in good health and CMV-seronegative. CDR3 in DNA: TGTGCCAGCAGTATCCAGGGGGCAGGGGGTTTTTACGAGCAGTACTTC. It translates to CASSIQGAGGFYEQYF.